This record covers a single T cell receptor beta chain. V was pared by 6 bases and J by 7 bases, with 22 bases between. The CDR3 totals 15 residues. Germline values: CDR1 SGDLS, CDR2 YYNGEE. This entry belongs to a study of blood T cell repertoires in COVID-19. Across the study: Material from acute and convalescent COVID-19 was sourced from the United States, Italy and Spain. T cells, B-cell-depleted T cells, or PBMCs provided the cDNA or gDNA that served as material.

Under the authors' procedure: Estimation of nucleated cell counts relied on the amplification of reference gene primers. Clones were read by immunoSEQ multiplex PCR, and TCRdb kept only the in-frame ones, dropping some. D and trimming come from the DNA, and the V and J calls and clone size come from that table. The table includes fewer than 250,000 clones, 80% to 90% detected once. Sequencing was performed on peripheral blood. This chain links TRBV9 with TRBJ1-2; no clear D gene. This receptor was taken from a human donor in a cohort sampled during active COVID-19. Here the CDR3 DNA reads TGTGCCAGCACCCGTAGTGGAGGGCTTCAGATTGGCTACACCTTC. It yields the protein CASTRSGGLQIGYTF. The variable domain in full, with the rest retrieved from reference TRBV9 and TRBJ1-2, is DSGVTQTPKHLITATGQRVTLRCSPRSGDLSVYWYQQSLDQGLQFLIQYYNGEERAKGNILERFSAQQFPDLHSELNLSSLELGDSALYFCASTRSGGLQIGYTFGSGTRLTVV.